These T cell receptor beta chains were read from a single sample in a study of regulatory T cells in long-lasting Graves disease. One entry per CDR3 protein, called by TCRdb with MiXCR from the multiplex PCR reads. The top ten hold around a sixth of the sample, which has about 620,000 distinct CDR3 sequences, roughly 15% seen once. The sample was also reused in another study, on T cells in Graves' hyperthyroidism and ophthalmopathy.

Sequences were derived from peripheral blood mononuclear cells (PBMCs), sampled at new diagnosis, from a patient treated with antithyroid drugs. The receptor source for this set is a woman between 25 and 40 years old with Graves disease. Each CDR3 is given with its conserved first and last residue. A D gene is named only where the DNA matches it firmly. Only part of the rows carry a size: once, few, many, or a class if the clone is expanded.

. TRBD1 TRBJ2-3 TRBV6-2/TRBV6-3 TGTGCCAGCAGTCCTCAGGACAGGGGGGGCGCAGATACGCAGTATTTT CASSPQDRGGADTQYF
few TRBD1 TRBJ1-1 TRBV7-2 TGTGCCAGCAGCTCAGGGGGACAAAAAGCTTTCTTT CASSSGGQKAFF
. TRBD2 TRBJ2-5 TRBV9 TGTGCCAGCAGCGTAGGACTAGCGGGAGTTCGGGAGACCCAGTACTTC CASSVGLAGVRETQYF
many TRBD1 TRBJ1-4 TRBV28 TGTGCCAGCAGTTTAGAGGGACAGCGAGAAAAACTGTTTTTT CASSLEGQREKLFF
many . TRBJ1-1 TRBV3-1 TGTGCCAGCAGCCAAGAAGTGGGGGGAGCAGAAGCTTTCTTT CASSQEVGGAEAFF
few . TRBJ2-3 TRBV5-1 TGCGCCAGCAGCTTCTGGGGCTCACAGTCAGATACGCAGTATTTC CASSFWGSQSDTQYF
. . TRBJ1-6 TRBV20-1 TGCAGTGCTAGAGGTCGCGCAGGACCCAGCTCCTATAATTCACCCCTCCACTTT CSARGRAGPSSYNSPLHF
. TRBD1 TRBJ2-7 TRBV6-1 TGTGCCAGCAGGCGACAGGGGGCAACCTACGAGCAGTACTTC CASRRQGATYEQYF
few TRBD2 TRBJ2-3 TRBV5-1 TGCGCCAGCAGCTTGTTACCCAGCGGGAGAACAGATACGCAGTATTTT CASSLLPSGRTDTQYF
many . TRBJ1-5 TRBV28 TGTGCCAGCAGTCCCCAGGCGCAGGCGGATTTATGGCCCCAGCATTTT CASSPQAQADLWPQHF
. . TRBJ2-1 TRBV18 TGTGCCAGCTCACCCATCGGGGATGAGCAGTTCTTC CASSPIGDEQFF
few . TRBJ2-6 TRBV7-2 TGTGCCAGCAGCCCCGACTCTGGGGCCAACGTCCTGACTTTC CASSPDSGANVLTF
many . TRBJ1-6 TRBV6-1 TGTGCCAGCAGTGTCCGCCCGGTAGGAGAATCACCCCTCCACTTT CASSVRPVGESPLHF
once . TRBJ2-7 TRBV20-1 TGCAGTGCTCACGACCTCTCCTACGAGCAGTACTTC CSAHDLSYEQYF
. TRBD2 TRBJ2-7 TRBV19 TGTGCCAGTAGTATCGAGGGACTAGCGTCGGGACAGTACTTC CASSIEGLASGQYF
many . TRBJ1-1 TRBV6-1 TGTGCCAGCAGTGAATTAGTGTGGAGCACTGAAGCTTTCTTT CASSELVWSTEAFF
. TRBD1 TRBJ2-1 TRBV5-1 TGTGCCAGCAGCTCTAGCTCCCTGGACAGGCAGAAAGGGAATTACAATGAGCAGTTCTTC CASSSSSLDRQKGNYNEQFF
. . TRBJ1-2 TRBV30 TGTGCCTGGGCTGAGGACAGAGTCTATGGCTACACCTTC CAWAEDRVYGYTF
. . TRBJ2-1 TRBV6-2/TRBV6-3 TGTGCCAGCAGTAAACAGGGATTTCATGAGCAGTTCTTC CASSKQGFHEQFF
. . TRBJ2-7 TRBV28 TGTGCCAGCAGTTTTTCCTCCGGGACACCCTCCTACGAGCAGTACTTC CASSFSSGTPSYEQYF
many . TRBJ2-2 TRBV6-4 TGTGCCAGCAGTGACTCAAGTGACGGGGAGCTGTTTTTT CASSDSSDGELFF
. TRBD2 TRBJ2-2 TRBV5-1 TGCGCCAGCACCCCTAGGGGAGGGCCCGGGGAGCTGTTTTTT CASTPRGGPGELFF
. . TRBJ1-2 TRBV3-1 TGTGCCAGCAGCCAATCTTTCCCTGCAGGGCCCCCGCGACTTGGCTACACCTTC CASSQSFPAGPPRLGYTF
many . TRBJ1-1 TRBV28 TGTGCCAGCAGCTCAGGGTTTACTGAAGCTTTCTTT CASSSGFTEAFF
many . TRBJ2-3 TRBV24-1 TGTGCCACTTCGGACTCCACAGATACGCAGTATTTT CATSDSTDTQYF
few . TRBJ1-5 TRBV10-2 TGCGCCAGCAGAATGCCGGGAGAAAATCAGCCCCAGCATTTT CASRMPGENQPQHF
. . TRBJ2-5 TRBV6-5 TGTGCCAGCAGTTACTCGGGGGGAGGAGGAGAGACCCAGTACTTC CASSYSGGGGETQYF
. . TRBJ1-5 TRBV6-1 TGTGCCAGCAGCAGCCGGAGCAATCAGCCCCAGCATTTT CASSSRSNQPQHF
many . TRBJ1-1 TRBV12-3/TRBV12-4 TGTGCCAGCAGTCCCCTCAGGGGAATGAACACTGAAGCTTTCTTT CASSPLRGMNTEAFF
. . TRBJ2-5 TRBV20-1 TGCAGTGCGGGGGGTAGCGCTCAAGAGACCCAGTACTTC CSAGGSAQETQYF
. . TRBJ2-1 TRBV13 TGTGCCAGCTCACCAATAGCGCCGAGCTCTGAGCAGTTCTTC CASSPIAPSSEQFF
few TRBD2 TRBJ2-7 TRBV19 TGTGCCAGTAGTCCCGGACTAGCGGGATTTAGCCGTCCGCTCGAGCAGTACTTC CASSPGLAGFSRPLEQYF
. TRBD1 TRBJ2-5 TRBV10-3 TGTGCCATCAGTGGACCGGACAGGGGGAGGGAGACCCAGTACTTC CAISGPDRGRETQYF
. . TRBJ2-3 TRBV6-2/TRBV6-3 TGTGCCAGCAGTAACCGGGACCCAGGCCGAGATACGCAGTATTTT CASSNRDPGRDTQYF
. . TRBJ2-2 TRBV6-4 TGTGCCAGCTCTCGTACCGTCTCGCGGGGGAACACCGGGGAGCTGTTTTTT CASSRTVSRGNTGELFF
. . TRBJ2-1 TRBV20-1 TGCAGTGCTAGGGTAGGATCCTTGCTGCAGTTCTTC CSARVGSLLQFF
many TRBD2 TRBJ2-3 TRBV28 TGTGCCAGCAGTGAGGGACTAGCGGGAAAAGATACGCAGTATTTT CASSEGLAGKDTQYF
. TRBD2 TRBJ2-3 TRBV7-2 TGTGCCAGCAGCCGGGGGGACTACAGCACAGATACGCAGTATTTT CASSRGDYSTDTQYF
many . TRBJ2-7 TRBV20-1 TGCAGTGCTAGTTCCAGGGGTTACGAGCAGTACTTC CSASSRGYEQYF
many . TRBJ1-6 TRBV6-5 TGTGCCAGCAGTTACTCGAACTCGGTTGCAGGGAATTCACCCCTCCACTTT CASSYSNSVAGNSPLHF
many . TRBJ1-1 TRBV7-8 TGTGCCAGCAGCCCACCCGTTCCGAACACTGAAGCTTTCTTT CASSPPVPNTEAFF
many . TRBJ2-6 TRBV2 TGTGCCGGGACGTCCCAGGGGGCCAACGTCCTGACTTTC CAGTSQGANVLTF
few . TRBJ2-1 TRBV6-2/TRBV6-3 TGTGCCAGCAGTTTACACACAGGGAATGAGCAGTTCTTC CASSLHTGNEQFF
few TRBD2 TRBJ2-5 TRBV20-1 TGCAGTGCTAGGGGGGGGGGACTAGCGGGAAGCAGCCGTCGTGGGACCCAGTACTTC CSARGGGLAGSSRRGTQYF
. TRBD1 TRBJ1-5 TRBV20-1 TGCAGTGCTAGAGATTTGGACAGGGGAACATGGGGCAATCAGCCCCAGCATTTT CSARDLDRGTWGNQPQHF
. . TRBJ1-4 TRBV9 TGTGCCAGCAGCCCTATGGGGGGAACTAATGAAAAACTGTTTTTT CASSPMGGTNEKLFF
. . TRBJ2-1 TRBV19 TGTGCCAGTCGAGGGGCTAAGAACGGAGGAAAGAAAGGAAGCTCCTACAATGAGCAGTTCTTC CASRGAKNGGKKGSSYNEQFF
. TRBD1 TRBJ2-3 TRBV18 TGTGCCAGCTCAGTAGGACAGGAGACAGATACGCAGTATTTT CASSVGQETDTQYF
. TRBD2 TRBJ2-3 TRBV20-1 TGCAGTGCTCGATCTAGCGGCCAGACCCCAGATACGCAGTATTTT CSARSSGQTPDTQYF
few . TRBJ1-5 TRBV11-2 TGTGCCAGCAGCTCCCAAGTAGATCAGCCCCAGCATTTT CASSSQVDQPQHF
many . TRBJ2-1 TRBV6-2/TRBV6-3 TGTGCCAGCAGTTACTCCGGCAGGGTGAACAATGAGCAGTTCTTC CASSYSGRVNNEQFF
few . TRBJ2-7 TRBV27 TGTGCCAGCAGTTTTATCCGGGACAAGACCTACGAGCAGTACTTC CASSFIRDKTYEQYF
many TRBD1 TRBJ1-3 TRBV12-3/TRBV12-4 TGTGCCAGCAGCTTTTCAGGGGGACGAAACACCATATATTTT CASSFSGGRNTIYF